The TCR beta chain under discussion was sequenced for a study of CD8 T cells in ankylosing spondylitis. Study-wide results and caveats: For ankylosing spondylitis blood, a TCR beta motif of roughly 8 highly homologous variants appeared characteristic. Matched ankylosing spondylitis synovial fluid reportedly showed significant enrichment of disease-linked clones.

TCRdb reprocessed the 5' RACE reads with MiXCR, giving one entry per CDR3 protein. The sample lists about 240,000 distinct CDR3 sequences, over 8.5% occurring once. To note about this clonotype: Its antigen is not known.

The CDR3 spans 15 residues. The germline V and J ends were trimmed by 0 bases and 4 bases, with 11 bases remaining between them. Per the germline V gene, CDR1 is SGHRS and CDR2 is YFSETQ. The rearrangement links TRBV5-1 to TRBJ1-5; a weak D match, TRBD1 (6 bases). The receptor was isolated from a male donor with ankylosing spondylitis or in good health (not recorded which). Sequenced sample: blood, either unsorted or a sorted T cell fraction (not recorded which). The CDR3 loop reads CASSLETGLNQPQHF. DNA of the CDR3: TGCGCCAGCAGCTTGGAGACAGGTTTAAATCAGCCCCAGCATTTT.